This T cell receptor (delta chain) was recovered during a study of gamma-delta chains in newborns, infants, children. Germline V lookup: CDR1 GEAIGNYY, CDR2 EKD. V trimming: 1 base; J trimming: 0 bases; junction bases outside the gene matches: 6. This CDR3 has 17 amino acids. This clone was picked up a small number of times. TCRdb reanalysed the reads with CATT. The table has 9,500 to 12,000 delta-chain clones, about 8.6% seen once. This chain uses TRDV2 with TRDJ2; TRDD3 aligns across 8 bases. This TCR was sampled from a child who was a newborn, infant or young child, either healthy, febrile or measles-vaccinated (not recorded which). Sequencing was performed on blood. Here the CDR3 reads CACDTLGDKALTAQLFF. For the CDR3, the DNA is TGTGCCTGTGACACGCTGGGGGACAAAGCTTTGACAGCACAACTCTTCTTT.